The 21 T cell receptor beta chains given below trace back to one sample, sequenced in a study of T cell repertoires in cytomegalovirus infection. TCRdb fed the reads into MiXCR, producing one record per CDR3 protein. This table holds 50,000 or so distinct CDR3 sequences, roughly 20% found once. No antigen has been assigned to these receptors. The material sequenced was CD8+ T cells from cultured PBMCs, taken from culture after CMV antigen stimulation. The source of these receptors is a human donor in good health (CMV status not recorded). Some clones in this sample may be carry-over from other donors' samples.

V usage is TRBV7-2 and J usage is TRBJ2-5, with 11 positions matching TRBD2. The CDR3 contains 16 residues. With 5 bases clipped from V and 0 bases from J, the junction kept 5 bases outside the gene matches. Germline CDR1 is SGHTA and CDR2 is FQGNSA. CDR3 nucleotide sequence: TGTGCCAGCAGCCCGGGACTAGCGGATTACCAAGAGACCCAGTACTTC. Residues: CASSPGLADYQETQYF.

J is TRBJ2-4 and V is TRBV13, with 8 bases lining up with TRBD1. The CDR3 loop spans 16 amino acids. V shed 2 bases, J shed 0 bases, and the junction held 3 bases outside the gene matches. Germline lookup yields CDR1 PRHDT and CDR2 FYEKMQ (reference sequence). The CDR3 protein is CASSLPRGRAKNIQYF. In DNA, the CDR3 is TGTGCCAGCAGCTTACCCAGGGGGCGAGCCAAAAACATTCAGTACTTC.

This clonotype was counted a few times. The chain is built from TRBV10-3 and TRBJ1-2; TRBD1 matches 8 bases. V lost 8 bases and J lost 4; bases outside the gene matches: 3. CDR3 length: 12 residues. Germline CDR1 ENHRY, CDR2 SYGVKD. The CDR3 DNA reads as TGTGCCATCCTTACAGGGGGCTATGGCTACACCTTC. It is translated as CAILTGGYGYTF.

This clonotype was recorded a few times. This chain connects TRBV6-5 to TRBJ1-1; possible D gene TRBD1, 6 bases. This CDR3 has 14 residues. Germline V CDR1 and CDR2: MNHEY, SVGAGI. The V and J ends lost 10 bases and 7 bases respectively, with 22 bases between them. This chain's CDR3 is CATSLRGGANEAFF. CDR3 in DNA: TGTGCCACGTCGCTTAGGGGGGGCGCTAATGAAGCTTTCTTT.

The V call is TRBV20-1, the J call TRBJ2-7; no clear D gene. V was trimmed by 2 bases and J by 9 bases, leaving 20 bases between them. Germline-derived CDR1 and CDR2 are DFQATT and SNEGSKA (reference sequence). The length of the CDR3 is 14 residues. The CDR3 region is CSARLGAGRLGQYF. In DNA form, the CDR3 reads TGCAGTGCTAGATTAGGAGCAGGAAGGCTGGGGCAGTACTTC.

The CDR3 coding sequence is TGTGCCACCAGTGACCGCTCTCGTTCCTCTTACCCGCCCTACAATGAGCAGTTCTTC. Encoded protein: CATSDRSRSSYPPYNEQFF. This chain links TRBV24-1 with TRBJ2-1; D remains unclear. With 4 bases removed from V and 2 bases from J, the gap between germline ends came to 23 bases. Germline-derived CDR1 and CDR2 are KGHDR and SFDVKD. The length of the CDR3 is 19 residues.

This clonotype has a count of ten or more. V is TRBV6-2 or TRBV6-3 and J is TRBJ2-1, with D unclear. Germline assignment: CDR1 MNHEY and CDR2 SVGEGT. The CDR3 is 16 residues long. Deletions cut 7 bases from V and 0 bases from J, with 16 bases between. The CDR3 is CASTLLADSSYNEQFF. The DNA of the CDR3 is TGTGCCAGCACCTTACTCGCGGATAGCTCCTACAATGAGCAGTTCTTC.

V is TRBV15 and J is TRBJ2-7, with D hard to call. With 0 bases removed from V and 2 bases from J, the gap between germline ends came to 8 bases. The germline V gene encodes CDR1 LNHNV and CDR2 YYDKDF (reference sequence). CDR3 length equals 14 residues. CDR3 region: CATSRDSLTYEQYF. Here the CDR3 DNA reads TGTGCCACCAGCAGAGATTCTCTTACCTACGAGCAGTACTTC.

The V and J genes are TRBV6-2 or TRBV6-3 and TRBJ2-4; D may be TRBD2 (6 bases). Per germline, CDR1 MNHEY and CDR2 SVGEGT. V lost 7 bases and J lost 6, with 10 bases in between. The CDR3 has 12 residues. The DNA of the CDR3 is TGTGCCAGCACTGAGGAGGGAAACATTCAGTACTTC. It is translated as CASTEEGNIQYF.

V is TRBV12-3 or TRBV12-4 and J is TRBJ2-1; the D gene could be TRBD1 or TRBD2 (5 bases each). Trimming stripped 6 bases from V and 10 bases from J, with 16 bases between. This CDR3 is 13 amino acids long. CDR3 protein: CASSRGASREQFF. The CDR3 coding sequence is TGTGCCAGCAGCAGAGGGGCTAGCCGAGAGCAGTTCTTC.

The chain recombines TRBV7-2 with TRBJ1-5; 12 bases are a match to TRBD1. V was clipped by 6 bases and J by 7 bases; unmatched bases: 13. Germline lookup yields CDR1 SGHTA and CDR2 FQGNSA. This CDR3 has 17 residues. CDR3 in DNA: TGTGCCAGCAGTCATGACTCCGGGACAGGGGGCTCCCAGCCCCAGCATTTT. Its translation: CASSHDSGTGGSQPQHF.

This clonotype was observed a few times. The CDR3 sequence is CASSLSLGGNQPQHF. CDR3 in DNA: TGTGCCAGCAGCTTAAGCCTGGGGGGAAATCAGCCCCAGCATTTT. This chain uses TRBV7-2 with TRBJ1-5; maybe TRBD1 (5 bases). Germline CDR1 SGHTA, CDR2 FQGNSA. Trimming left V 2 bases short and J 4 bases short, with 12 bases between. CDR3 length: 15 residues.

The chain carries TRBV4-3 and TRBJ2-3; D is possibly TRBD1 or TRBD2 (6 bases each). This CDR3 is built from 17 residues. The ends were cut back, 0 bases at V and 11 bases at J, with 24 bases in the middle. The germline V gene has CDR1 LGHNA and CDR2 YSLEER. CDR3 sequence: CASSQDSGAGSVFGQYF. Here the CDR3 DNA reads TGCGCCAGCAGCCAAGATTCGGGGGCCGGGTCTGTATTCGGGCAGTATTTT.

This clonotype is a singleton in its sample. The CDR3 sequence: CASSLAILALGDTQYF. The CDR3 DNA reads as TGTGCCAGCAGCTTAGCGATACTAGCACTCGGCGATACGCAGTATTTT. The rearrangement joins TRBV7-8 to TRBJ2-3; TRBD2 is a possible D gene (6 bases). Germline V CDR1 and CDR2: SGHVS, FQNEAQ. V shed 0 bases and J shed 6 bases, with 16 bases lying between them. The CDR3 is made up of 16 amino acids. The whole variable domain, remainder taken from reference TRBV7-8 and TRBJ2-3, is GAGVSQSPRYKVAKRGQDVALRCDPISGHVSLFWYQQALGQGPEFLTYFQNEAQLDKSGLPSDRFFAERPEGSVSTLKIQRTQQEDSAVYLCASSLAILALGDTQYFGPGTRLTVL.

In this sample, this clonotype turned up a few times. A much larger clone lies one base from this, so it may be a read error. The chain joins TRBV27 to TRBJ1-3; no clear D gene. Per germline, CDR1 MNHEY and CDR2 SMNVEV (reference sequence). The CDR3 length is 14 residues. The DNA of the CDR3 is TGTGCCAGCAGTTTAGGGCCCTCTGGAAGCACCATATATTTT. This codes for CASSLGPSGSTIYF.

The chain recombines TRBV28 with TRBJ2-3; D may be TRBD2 (6 bases). Germline V CDR1 and CDR2: MDHEN, SYDVKM. This CDR3 spans 15 amino acids. V was clipped by 2 bases and J by 0 bases, with 9 bases between them. The CDR3 loop reads CASSLSRESTDTQYF. In nucleotides, the CDR3 is TGTGCCAGCAGTTTAAGTCGGGAGAGCACAGATACGCAGTATTTT.

CDR3 nucleotide sequence: TGTGCCAGCAGCTCGACGCCTTTTCTAGCGGGGGAGCAGTTCTTC. Residues: CASSSTPFLAGEQFF. The genes are TRBV7-9 and TRBJ2-1, with 9 bases identical to TRBD2. CDR3 length: 15 residues. Trimming took 4 bases from V and 10 from J; bases not matched to a gene: 11. Germline V CDR1 and CDR2: SEHNR, FQNEAQ (reference sequence).

This sequence joins TRBV10-3 and TRBJ2-7; D gene ambiguous. The CDR3 has 12 amino acids. The V gene's germline CDR1 is ENHRY and CDR2 SYGVKD. Trimming removed 5 bases from V and 2 bases from J, with 7 bases in between. CDR3 coding DNA: TGTGCCATCAGTCAACCCCCCTACGAGCAGTACTTC. This translates into CAISQPPYEQYF.

In this sample, this clonotype turned up a few times. The CDR3 is CASSSEGMETQYF. As DNA, the CDR3 is TGTGCCAGCAGTTCGGAAGGGATGGAGACCCAGTACTTC. The genes are TRBV6-5 and TRBJ2-5, with D uncertain. The length of the CDR3 is 13 residues. The V gene's germline CDR1 is MNHEY and CDR2 SVGAGI. The V end was cut by 4 bases, the J end by 5 bases, with 11 bases between.

The chain is built from TRBV7-6 and TRBJ2-1, with 7 bases lining up with TRBD2. Trimming cost V 5 bases and J 5 bases; bases outside gene matches: 9. Germline lookup yields CDR1 SGHVS and CDR2 FNYEAQ. This CDR3 contains 15 residues. In DNA form, the CDR3 reads TGTGCCAGCAGCCCGGCCGGGGGACTACACAATGAGCAGTTCTTC. Translated, it gives CASSPAGGLHNEQFF.

There are a few counts of this clonotype. The rearrangement joins TRBV6-2 or TRBV6-3 to TRBJ1-1; no reliable D call. The CDR3 runs 12 residues. Trimming pared 2 bases from V and 5 bases from J, leaving 6 bases between. Germline-derived CDR1 and CDR2 are MNHEY and SVGEGT. The CDR3: CASSYGRTEAFF. The CDR3 nucleotides read TGTGCCAGCAGTTACGGACGGACTGAAGCTTTCTTT.